This T cell receptor (beta chain) emerged from a study of control samples from healthy donors and cancer patients. Some clones are missing from TCRdb's copy, which holds only in-frame ones; the method was immunoSEQ multiplex PCR. The table includes approximately 90,000 clones, 70% to 85% detected once. The CDR3 is 13 residues long. V was pared by 4 bases and J by 13 bases, with 14 bases between. CDR1 and CDR2 from the germline V gene are MNHEY and SVGAGI. The TCR was taken from a man aged 65 to 79 with lung cancer. The sample comprised PBMCs. The chain uses TRBV6-5 and TRBJ1-6; D is uncertain. CDR3 DNA sequence: TGTGCCAGCAGTTTTAATCGGGTCGAGCCCCTCCACTTT. Residues: CASSFNRVEPLHF.